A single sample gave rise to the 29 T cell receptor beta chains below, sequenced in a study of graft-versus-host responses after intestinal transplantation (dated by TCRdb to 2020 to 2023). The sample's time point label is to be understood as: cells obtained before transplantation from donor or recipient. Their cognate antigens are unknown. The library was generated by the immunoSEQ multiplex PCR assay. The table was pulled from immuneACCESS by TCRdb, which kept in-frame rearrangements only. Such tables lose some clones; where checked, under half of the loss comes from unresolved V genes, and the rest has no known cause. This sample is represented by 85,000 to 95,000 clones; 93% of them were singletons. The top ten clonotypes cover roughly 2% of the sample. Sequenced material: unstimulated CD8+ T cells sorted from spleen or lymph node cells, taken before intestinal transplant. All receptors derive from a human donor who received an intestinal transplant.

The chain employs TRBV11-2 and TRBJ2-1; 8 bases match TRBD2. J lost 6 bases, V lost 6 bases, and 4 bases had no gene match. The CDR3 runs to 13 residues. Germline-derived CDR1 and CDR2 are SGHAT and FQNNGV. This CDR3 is CASRVGGGNEQFF. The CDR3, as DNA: TGTGCCAGCAGAGTCGGGGGGGGCAATGAGCAGTTCTTC.

The CDR3 protein is CAISGGVPDGYTF. Written as DNA, the CDR3 is TGTGCCATCAGTGGTGGAGTTCCGGATGGCTACACCTTC. The genes are TRBV10-3 and TRBJ1-2; no definite D call. There are 13 residues in the CDR3. The germline gives CDR1 ENHRY, CDR2 SYGVKD. The V gene lost 4 bases and the J gene lost 6 bases, with 12 bases spanning the gap.

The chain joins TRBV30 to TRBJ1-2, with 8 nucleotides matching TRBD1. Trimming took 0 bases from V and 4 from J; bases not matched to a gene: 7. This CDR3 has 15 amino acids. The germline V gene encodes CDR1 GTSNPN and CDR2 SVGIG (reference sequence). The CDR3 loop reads CAWSVLQGDGYGYTF. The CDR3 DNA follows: TGTGCCTGGAGTGTCCTACAGGGGGATGGCTATGGCTACACCTTC.

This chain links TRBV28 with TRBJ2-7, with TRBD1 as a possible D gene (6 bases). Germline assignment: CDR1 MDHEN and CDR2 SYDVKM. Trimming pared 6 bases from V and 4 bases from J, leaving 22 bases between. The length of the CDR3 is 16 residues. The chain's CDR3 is CASSLNRVQVPYEQYF. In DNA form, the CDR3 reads TGTGCCAGCAGCTTGAACAGGGTTCAGGTTCCATACGAGCAGTACTTC. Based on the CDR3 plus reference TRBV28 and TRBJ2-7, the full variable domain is DVKVTQSSRYLVKRTGEKVFLECVQDMDHENMFWYRQDPGLGLRLIYFSYDVKMKEKGDIPEGYSVSREKKERFSLILESASTNQTSMYLCASSLNRVQVPYEQYFGPGTRLTVT.

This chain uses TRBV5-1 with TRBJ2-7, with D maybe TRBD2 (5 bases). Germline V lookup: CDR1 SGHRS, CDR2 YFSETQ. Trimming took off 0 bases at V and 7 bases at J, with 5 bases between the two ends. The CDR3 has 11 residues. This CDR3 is CASSLGGEQYF. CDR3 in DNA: TGCGCCAGCAGCTTGGGCGGGGAGCAGTACTTC.

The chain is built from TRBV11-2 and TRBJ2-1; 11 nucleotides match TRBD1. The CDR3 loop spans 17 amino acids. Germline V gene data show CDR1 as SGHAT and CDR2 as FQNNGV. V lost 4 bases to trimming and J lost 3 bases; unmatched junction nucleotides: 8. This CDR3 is CASSSHTGTGGYNEQFF. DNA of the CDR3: TGTGCCAGCAGCTCCCACACCGGGACAGGGGGCTACAATGAGCAGTTCTTC.

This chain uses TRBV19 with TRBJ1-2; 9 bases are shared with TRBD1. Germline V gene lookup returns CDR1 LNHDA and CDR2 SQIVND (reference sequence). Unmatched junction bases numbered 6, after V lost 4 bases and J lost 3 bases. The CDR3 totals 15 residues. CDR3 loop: CASSTMGQGDYGYTF. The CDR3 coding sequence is TGTGCCAGTAGTACCATGGGACAGGGAGACTATGGCTACACCTTC.

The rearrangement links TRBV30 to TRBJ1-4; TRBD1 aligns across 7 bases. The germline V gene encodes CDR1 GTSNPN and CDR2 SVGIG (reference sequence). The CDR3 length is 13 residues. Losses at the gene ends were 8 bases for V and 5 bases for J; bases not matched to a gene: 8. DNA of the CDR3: TGTGCCGGCACCGGGACAGTCAATGAAAAACTGTTTTTT. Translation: CAGTGTVNEKLFF.

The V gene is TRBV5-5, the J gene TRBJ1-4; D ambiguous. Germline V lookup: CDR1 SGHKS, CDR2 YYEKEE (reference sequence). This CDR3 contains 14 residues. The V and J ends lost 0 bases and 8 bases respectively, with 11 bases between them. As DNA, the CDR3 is TGTGCCAGCAGCTTGGGGACTTTGGAAGAAAAACTGTTTTTT. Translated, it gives CASSLGTLEEKLFF.

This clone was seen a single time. CDR3 nucleotides: TGTGCCAGCAGCTTCCCGAGCCACAATGAGCAGTTCTTC. Encoded protein: CASSFPSHNEQFF. This sequence joins TRBV7-2 and TRBJ2-1; D remains unclear. Germline V gene data show CDR1 as SGHTA and CDR2 as FQGNSA. The ends were cut back, 3 bases at V and 5 bases at J, with 8 bases in the middle. The CDR3 is made up of 13 amino acids.

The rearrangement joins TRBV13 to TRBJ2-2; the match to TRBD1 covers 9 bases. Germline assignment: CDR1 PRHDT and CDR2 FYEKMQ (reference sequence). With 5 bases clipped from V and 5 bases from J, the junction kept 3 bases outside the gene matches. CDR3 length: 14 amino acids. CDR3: CASSPGTGTGELFF. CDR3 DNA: TGTGCCAGCAGCCCGGGGACAGGGACCGGGGAGCTGTTTTTT. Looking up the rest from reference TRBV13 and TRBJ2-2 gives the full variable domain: AAGVIQSPRHLIKEKRETATLKCYPIPRHDTVYWYQQGPGQDPQFLISFYEKMQSDKGSIPDRFSAQQFSDYHSELNMSSLELGDSALYFCASSPGTGTGELFFGEGSRLTVL.

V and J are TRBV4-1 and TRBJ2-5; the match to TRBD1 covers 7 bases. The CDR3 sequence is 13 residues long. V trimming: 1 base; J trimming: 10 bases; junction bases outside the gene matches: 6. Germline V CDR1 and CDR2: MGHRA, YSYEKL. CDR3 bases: TGCGCCAGCAGCCAAGGACAGGGAGACGACCAGTACTTC. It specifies CASSQGQGDDQYF.

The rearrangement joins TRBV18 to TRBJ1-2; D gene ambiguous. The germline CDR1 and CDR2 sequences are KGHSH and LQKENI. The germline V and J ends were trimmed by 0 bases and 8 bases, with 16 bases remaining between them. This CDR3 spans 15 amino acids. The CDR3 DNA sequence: TGTGCCAGCTCACCACCGGCGACTTTACTCGGGGGCTACACCTTC. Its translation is CASSPPATLLGGYTF. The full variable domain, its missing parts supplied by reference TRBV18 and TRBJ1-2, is NAGVMQNPRHLVRRRGQEARLRCSPMKGHSHVYWYRQLPEEGLKFMVYLQKENIIDESGMPKERFSAEFPKEGPSILRIQQVVRGDSAAYFCASSPPATLLGGYTFGSGTRLTVV.

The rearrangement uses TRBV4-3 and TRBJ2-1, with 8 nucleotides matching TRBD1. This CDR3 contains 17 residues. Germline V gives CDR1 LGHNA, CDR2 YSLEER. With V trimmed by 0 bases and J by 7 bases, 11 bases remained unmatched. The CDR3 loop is CASSQEWGRQGRNEQFF. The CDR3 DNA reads TGCGCCAGCAGCCAAGAATGGGGGAGACAGGGGAGAAATGAGCAGTTCTTC.

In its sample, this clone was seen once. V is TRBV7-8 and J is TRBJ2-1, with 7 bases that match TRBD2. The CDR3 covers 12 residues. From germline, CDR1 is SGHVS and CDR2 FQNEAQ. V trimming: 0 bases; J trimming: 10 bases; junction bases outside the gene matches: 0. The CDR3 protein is CASSLARGEQFF. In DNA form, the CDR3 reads TGTGCCAGCAGCTTAGCGCGGGGGGAGCAGTTCTTC. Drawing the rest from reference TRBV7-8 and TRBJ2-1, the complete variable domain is GAGVSQSPRYKVAKRGQDVALRCDPISGHVSLFWYQQALGQGPEFLTYFQNEAQLDKSGLPSDRFFAERPEGSVSTLKIQRTQQEDSAVYLCASSLARGEQFFGPGTRLTVL.

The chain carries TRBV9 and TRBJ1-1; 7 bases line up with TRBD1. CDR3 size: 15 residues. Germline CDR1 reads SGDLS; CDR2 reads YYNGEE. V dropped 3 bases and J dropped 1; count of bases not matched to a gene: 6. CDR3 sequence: CASSAGGISNTEAFF. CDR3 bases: TGTGCCAGCAGCGCAGGGGGGATATCGAACACTGAAGCTTTCTTT.

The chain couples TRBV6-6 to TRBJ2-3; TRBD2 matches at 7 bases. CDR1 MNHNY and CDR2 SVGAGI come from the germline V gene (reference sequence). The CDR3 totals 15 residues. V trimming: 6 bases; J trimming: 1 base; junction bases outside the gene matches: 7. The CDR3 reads CASSRREGGTDTQYF. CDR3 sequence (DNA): TGTGCCAGCAGCCGCAGGGAGGGAGGCACAGATACGCAGTATTTT.

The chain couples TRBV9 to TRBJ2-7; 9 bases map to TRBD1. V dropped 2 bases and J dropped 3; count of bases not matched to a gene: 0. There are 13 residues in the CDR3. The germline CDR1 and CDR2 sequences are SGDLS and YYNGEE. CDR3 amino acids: CASSVDRGYEQYF. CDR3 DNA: TGTGCCAGCAGCGTGGACAGGGGCTACGAGCAGTACTTC. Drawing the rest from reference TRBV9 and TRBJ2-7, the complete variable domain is DSGVTQTPKHLITATGQRVTLRCSPRSGDLSVYWYQQSLDQGLQFLIQYYNGEERAKGNILERFSAQQFPDLHSELNLSSLELGDSALYFCASSVDRGYEQYFGPGTRLTVT.

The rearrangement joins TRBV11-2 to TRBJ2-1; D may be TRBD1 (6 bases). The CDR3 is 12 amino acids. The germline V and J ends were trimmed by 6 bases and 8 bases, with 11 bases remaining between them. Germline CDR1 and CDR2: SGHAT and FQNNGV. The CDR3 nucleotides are TGTGCCAGCAGTCACAGGGTATATGAGCAGTTCTTC. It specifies CASSHRVYEQFF.

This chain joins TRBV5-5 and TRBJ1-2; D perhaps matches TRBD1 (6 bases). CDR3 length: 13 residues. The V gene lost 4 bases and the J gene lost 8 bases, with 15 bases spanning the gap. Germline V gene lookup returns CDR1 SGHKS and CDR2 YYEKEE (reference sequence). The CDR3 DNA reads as TGTGCCAGCAGCCCTCAGGGGTTTCACGGCTACACCTTC. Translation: CASSPQGFHGYTF.

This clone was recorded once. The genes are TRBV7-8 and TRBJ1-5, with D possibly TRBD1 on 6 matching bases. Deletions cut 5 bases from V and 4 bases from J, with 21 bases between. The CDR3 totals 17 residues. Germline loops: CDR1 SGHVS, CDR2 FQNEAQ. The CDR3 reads CASSPSNRDTRNQPQHF. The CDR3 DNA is TGTGCCAGCAGCCCGTCCAACCGGGACACTAGGAATCAGCCCCAGCATTTT.

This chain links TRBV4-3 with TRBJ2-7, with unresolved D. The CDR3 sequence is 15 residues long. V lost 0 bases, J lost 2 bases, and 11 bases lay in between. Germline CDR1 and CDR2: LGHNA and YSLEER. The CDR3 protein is CASSQDWASTYEQYF. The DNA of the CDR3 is TGCGCCAGCAGCCAAGATTGGGCCTCGACCTACGAGCAGTACTTC.

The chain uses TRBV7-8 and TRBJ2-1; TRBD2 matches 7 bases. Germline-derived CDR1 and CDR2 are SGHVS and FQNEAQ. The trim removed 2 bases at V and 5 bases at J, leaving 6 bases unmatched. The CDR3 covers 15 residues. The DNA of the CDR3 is TGTGCCAGCAGCTTATATCCTAGCGGCAACAATGAGCAGTTCTTC. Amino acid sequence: CASSLYPSGNNEQFF.

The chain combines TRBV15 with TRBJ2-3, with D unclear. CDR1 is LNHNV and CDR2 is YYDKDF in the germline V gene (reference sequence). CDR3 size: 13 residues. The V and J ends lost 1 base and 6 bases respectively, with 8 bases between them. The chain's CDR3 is CATSRALGDTQYF. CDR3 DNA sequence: TGTGCCACCAGCAGAGCTCTAGGTGATACGCAGTATTTT.

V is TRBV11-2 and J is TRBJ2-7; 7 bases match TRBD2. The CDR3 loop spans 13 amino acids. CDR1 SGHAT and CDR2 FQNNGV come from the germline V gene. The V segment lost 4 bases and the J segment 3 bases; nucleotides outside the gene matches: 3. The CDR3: CASSWGRGYEQYF. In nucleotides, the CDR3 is TGTGCCAGCAGCTGGGGGAGGGGCTACGAGCAGTACTTC.

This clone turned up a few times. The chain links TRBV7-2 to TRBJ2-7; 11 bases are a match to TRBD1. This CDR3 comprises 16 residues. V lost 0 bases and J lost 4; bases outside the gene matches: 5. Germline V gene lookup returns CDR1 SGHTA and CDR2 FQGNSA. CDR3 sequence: CASSLAGGQGVYEQYF. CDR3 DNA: TGTGCCAGCAGCTTAGCAGGGGGACAGGGGGTTTACGAGCAGTACTTC. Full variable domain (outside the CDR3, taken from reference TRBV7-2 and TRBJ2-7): GAGVSQSPSNKVTEKGKDVELRCDPISGHTALYWYRQSLGQGLEFLIYFQGNSAPDKSGLPSDRFSAERTGGSVSTLTIQRTQQEDSAVYLCASSLAGGQGVYEQYFGPGTRLTVT.

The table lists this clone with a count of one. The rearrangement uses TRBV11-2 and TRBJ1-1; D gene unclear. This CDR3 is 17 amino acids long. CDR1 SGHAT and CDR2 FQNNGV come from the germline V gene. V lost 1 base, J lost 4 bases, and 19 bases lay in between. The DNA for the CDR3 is TGTGCCAGCAGCTTAGTAGGAGGCAGGCCGGGTGGCACTGAAGCTTTCTTT. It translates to CASSLVGGRPGGTEAFF.

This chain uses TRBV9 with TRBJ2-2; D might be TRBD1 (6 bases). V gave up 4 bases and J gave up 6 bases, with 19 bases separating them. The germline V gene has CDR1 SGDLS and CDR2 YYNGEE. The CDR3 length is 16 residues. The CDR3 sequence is CASSPSGQRTAGELFF. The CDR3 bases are TGTGCCAGCAGCCCCAGCGGACAGCGAACCGCCGGGGAGCTGTTTTTT. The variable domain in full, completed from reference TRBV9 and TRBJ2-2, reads DSGVTQTPKHLITATGQRVTLRCSPRSGDLSVYWYQQSLDQGLQFLIQYYNGEERAKGNILERFSAQQFPDLHSELNLSSLELGDSALYFCASSPSGQRTAGELFFGEGSRLTVL.

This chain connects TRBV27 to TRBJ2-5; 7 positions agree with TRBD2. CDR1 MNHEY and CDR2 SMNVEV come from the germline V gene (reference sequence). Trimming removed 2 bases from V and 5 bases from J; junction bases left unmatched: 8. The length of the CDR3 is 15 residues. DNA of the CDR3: TGTGCCAGCAGTTTAGGCCCGACTAGCCGGGAGACCCAGTACTTC. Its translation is CASSLGPTSRETQYF.